These 23 T cell receptor beta chains originate from one sample sequenced in a study of blood T cell repertoires in COVID-19. Profiling relied on immunoSEQ multiplex PCR, and the TCRdb table lists in-frame clones only, not all of them. The data contain around 250,000 clones, 86% of them singletons. Material: peripheral blood. All receptors come from a woman older than 75 with COVID-19, enrolled during active disease.

The rearrangement uses TRBV7-9 and TRBJ2-3; D remains ambiguous. Deletions cut 5 bases from V and 6 bases from J, with 9 bases between. The germline V gene has CDR1 SEHNR and CDR2 FQNEAQ (reference sequence). The CDR3 extends over 12 amino acids. The DNA for the CDR3 is TGTGCCAGCAGCCCCCCTGCGGATACGCAGTATTTT. Its translation: CASSPPADTQYF. Supplemented by reference TRBV7-9 and TRBJ2-3, the full variable domain reads DTGVSQNPRHKITKRGQNVTFRCDPISEHNRLYWYRQTLGQGPEFLTYFQNEAQLEKSRLLSDRFSAERPKGSFSTLEIQRTEQGDSAMYLCASSPPADTQYFGPGTRLTVL.

V gene TRBV5-1 combines with J gene TRBJ2-7; 7 positions agree with TRBD1. The junction had 9 bases not matched to a gene; V was cut back by 4 bases and J by 5 bases. The germline gives CDR1 SGHRS, CDR2 YFSETQ. CDR3 size: 14 residues. The CDR3 sequence is CASSTGTDPHEQYF. The CDR3 DNA is TGCGCCAGCAGCACCGGGACAGATCCTCACGAGCAGTACTTC.

This chain connects TRBV7-2 to TRBJ1-3; D is unresolved. The germline gives CDR1 SGHTA, CDR2 FQGNSA. This CDR3 contains 15 residues. V gave up 2 bases and J gave up 6 bases, with 14 bases separating them. The CDR3 sequence is CASSLMELGENTIYF. The CDR3 nucleotides are TGTGCCAGCAGCTTAATGGAGCTTGGTGAAAACACCATATATTTT.

The chain links TRBV19 to TRBJ2-3, with a weak D call TRBD2 (5 bases). Looked up from germline, CDR1 is LNHDA and CDR2 is SQIVND (reference sequence). This CDR3 is built from 14 residues. Trimming took off 7 bases at V and 3 bases at J, with 14 bases between the two ends. Written as DNA, the CDR3 is TGTGCCAGTAAGCCGAGGCCGGGAACAGATACGCAGTATTTT. Its translation: CASKPRPGTDTQYF.

The gene calls are TRBV6-5 and TRBJ1-4, with TRBD1 matching over 10 bases. V was pared by 6 bases and J by 10 bases, with 11 bases of the junction left unmatched. This CDR3 is built from 15 residues. From germline, CDR1 is MNHEY and CDR2 SVGAGI. The CDR3 protein is CASRVRQGAGGKLFF. The CDR3 region has the DNA TGTGCCAGCAGGGTACGACAGGGGGCTGGCGGAAAACTGTTTTTT.

This chain connects TRBV5-4 to TRBJ1-2; D is possibly TRBD1 (6 bases). The V end was cut by 1 base, the J end by 0 bases, with 10 bases between. From germline, CDR1 is SGHNT and CDR2 YYREEE (reference sequence). The length of the CDR3 is 15 residues. CDR3 bases: TGTGCCAGCAGCTTGAGGGGGGGTGCTAACTATGGCTACACCTTC. Encoded protein: CASSLRGGANYGYTF.

The chain combines TRBV5-1 with TRBJ2-7, with D possibly TRBD1 on 5 matching bases. Between the trimmed V and J ends, which lost 4 bases and 1 base, there was a span of 21 bases. The CDR3 loop spans 17 amino acids. From germline, CDR1 is SGHRS and CDR2 YFSETQ. The DNA of the CDR3 is TGCGCCAGCAGCCCATTAAGGCAGGGCCCCGAATCCTACGAGCAGTACGTC. Amino acids: CASSPLRQGPESYEQYV.

As concerns this clone: Other DNA sequences from this sample encode an identical CDR3 as well. The V and J genes are TRBV18 and TRBJ2-7, with D perhaps matching TRBD1 (8 bases). The length of the CDR3 is 14 residues. Per germline, CDR1 KGHSH and CDR2 LQKENI. V shed 3 bases and J shed 6 bases, with 15 bases lying between them. Here the CDR3 DNA reads TGTGCCAGCTCACCTTCACAGGGGGAGGGCGAGCAGTACGTC. As protein: CASSPSQGEGEQYV.

This chain uses TRBV21-1 with TRBJ1-5; TRBD1, the table's D call, was not compared with the DNA. TRBV21-1 is noted as a pseudogene. CDR3 length: 20 residues. The CDR3: CASSGSTGGATEGSNQPQHF. In DNA, the CDR3 is TGTGCCAGCAGCGGATCCACAGGGGGCGCGACGGAGGGGAGCAATCAGCCCCAGCATTTT.

The chain recombines TRBV29-1 with TRBJ1-5; D is undetermined. V shed 7 bases and J shed 6 bases, with 19 bases lying between them. Germline V lookup: CDR1 SQVTM, CDR2 ANQGSEA. The CDR3 is 14 residues long. CDR3 sequence (DNA): TGCAGCGCCTCAACGGGGAATTGGGGTCAGCCCCAGCATTTT. As protein: CSASTGNWGQPQHF.

CDR3 protein: CASSPGGTNYGYTF. Here the CDR3 DNA reads TGTGCCAGCTCACCAGGGGGGACTAACTATGGCTACACCTTC. The chain couples TRBV18 to TRBJ1-2, with D maybe TRBD1 (5 bases). V shed 2 bases and J shed 0 bases, with 7 bases lying between them. Germline CDR1 KGHSH, CDR2 LQKENI. This CDR3 comprises 14 residues.

Only one count was recorded for this clone. Distinct nucleotide sequences in the sample also encode this CDR3. The V call is TRBV28, the J call TRBJ2-5; 8 nucleotides agree with TRBD1. After removal of 2 bases from V and 5 bases from J, the junction contained 1 base not matched to a gene. Germline CDR1 MDHEN, CDR2 SYDVKM. CDR3 length: 13 residues. The CDR3 region has the DNA TGTGCCAGCAGTTTAGACAGGGGTGAGACCCAGTACTTC. The encoded protein is CASSLDRGETQYF.

The chain carries TRBV2 and TRBJ1-2; 9 bases align to TRBD1. Germline V gives CDR1 SNHLY, CDR2 FYNNEI. The CDR3 consists of 13 residues. DNA for the CDR3: TGTGCGGGGGGAAGGGGACAGGGCCTTGGCTACACCTTC. Translating gives CAGGRGQGLGYTF.

The chain links TRBV28 to TRBJ2-1; the match to TRBD2 covers 14 bases. V lost 4 bases and J lost 2; bases outside the gene matches: 1. CDR3 size: 16 residues. Germline V gives CDR1 MDHEN, CDR2 SYDVKM. The CDR3 region has the DNA TGTGCCAGCAGTTCGACTAGCGGGGGGGCCTACAATGAGCAGTTCTTC. It yields the protein CASSSTSGGAYNEQFF.

The chain couples TRBV30 to TRBJ1-6; 7 nucleotides align to TRBD1. V trimming: 4 bases; J trimming: 7 bases; junction bases outside the gene matches: 7. Germline V lookup: CDR1 GTSNPN, CDR2 SVGIG (reference sequence). The CDR3 is 14 residues long. This CDR3 reads CAWNPGGRNSPLHF. The CDR3 bases are TGTGCCTGGAACCCAGGGGGACGAAATTCACCCCTCCACTTT. Full variable domain (rest looked up from reference TRBV30 and TRBJ1-6): SQTIHQWPATLVQPVGSPLSLECTVEGTSNPNLYWYRQAAGRGLQLLFYSVGIGQISSEVPQNLSASRPQDRQFILSSKKLLLSDSGFYLCAWNPGGRNSPLHFGNGTRLTVT.

This chain joins TRBV6-2 or TRBV6-3 and TRBJ1-5; TRBD1 agrees at 10 bases. The CDR3 contains 17 residues. The V gene's germline CDR1 is MNHEY and CDR2 SVGEGT. Trimming took 0 bases from V and 7 from J; bases not matched to a gene: 9. The CDR3 nucleotides read TGTGCCAGCAGTTACTCACCGGGACAGGGGTTCGGGCAGCCCCAGCATTTT. The encoded protein is CASSYSPGQGFGQPQHF.

The chain uses TRBV15 and TRBJ1-3; D unclear. The CDR3 covers 15 residues. Between the trimmed V and J ends, which lost 0 bases and 4 bases, there was a span of 10 bases. Germline values: CDR1 LNHNV, CDR2 YYDKDF (reference sequence). The CDR3 DNA reads TGTGCCACCAGCAGAGAGGGCAGGCTAGGAAACACCATATATTTT. It yields the protein CATSREGRLGNTIYF.

The chain joins TRBV25-1 to TRBJ1-1; 7 bases agree with TRBD1. Germline V gives CDR1 MGHDK, CDR2 SYGVNS. V shed 4 bases and J 1 base; nucleotides not matched to a gene: 0. The CDR3 totals 13 residues. CDR3 region: CASSGQGNTEAFF. The DNA for the CDR3 is TGTGCCAGCAGTGGACAGGGGAACACTGAAGCTTTCTTT. The full variable domain, with the rest looked up from reference TRBV25-1 and TRBJ1-1, is EADIYQTPRYLVIGTGKKITLECSQTMGHDKMYWYQQDPGMELHLIHYSYGVNSTEKGDLSSESTVSRIRTEHFPLTLESARPSHTSQYLCASSGQGNTEAFFGQGTRLTVV.

The CDR3 reads CASSSGQGEGGYTF. In DNA form, the CDR3 reads TGTGCCAGCAGCAGCGGACAGGGGGAGGGTGGCTACACCTTC. The chain has TRBV5-4 and TRBJ1-2; TRBD1 matches at 10 bases. Germline values: CDR1 SGHNT, CDR2 YYREEE (reference sequence). With 4 bases clipped from V and 7 bases from J, the junction kept 7 bases outside the gene matches. The length of the CDR3 is 14 residues.

The chain links TRBV15 to TRBJ2-2; 7 positions match TRBD1. The length of the CDR3 is 16 residues. V trimming: 3 bases; J trimming: 0 bases; junction bases outside the gene matches: 4. Germline V CDR1 and CDR2: LNHNV, YYDKDF (reference sequence). In DNA form, the CDR3 reads TGTGCCACCAGCAGGGGGGACAGAGCGAACACCGGGGAGCTGTTTTTT. It codes for CATSRGDRANTGELFF.

A few counts support this clone. Here the CDR3 DNA reads TGTGCCAGTGGGGCCGGGACTAGCGCTCCAGATACGCAGTATTTT. Amino acid sequence: CASGAGTSAPDTQYF. The chain carries TRBV5-4 and TRBJ2-3; 10 nucleotides agree with TRBD2. CDR1 SGHNT and CDR2 YYREEE come from the germline V gene (reference sequence). CDR3 size: 15 residues. With 8 bases clipped from V and 4 bases from J, the junction kept 10 bases outside the gene matches.

The gene calls are TRBV6-5 and TRBJ1-4, with 7 bases matching TRBD1. The trim removed 10 bases at V and 5 bases at J, leaving 13 bases unmatched. Per the germline V gene, CDR1 is MNHEY and CDR2 is SVGAGI. The CDR3 covers 15 residues. The chain's CDR3 is CATSGGQADNEKLFF. The CDR3 region has the DNA TGTGCCACCTCCGGTGGACAGGCTGACAATGAAAAACTGTTTTTT.

This chain connects TRBV4-1 to TRBJ1-2; the D is unclear. This CDR3 has 13 amino acids. CDR1 and CDR2 from the germline V gene are MGHRA and YSYEKL. V lost 3 bases to trimming and J lost 5 bases, with 10 bases between them. CDR3 nucleotide sequence: TGCGCCAGCAGCCAGGGCCAGCCATATGGCTACACCTTC. It is translated as CASSQGQPYGYTF.